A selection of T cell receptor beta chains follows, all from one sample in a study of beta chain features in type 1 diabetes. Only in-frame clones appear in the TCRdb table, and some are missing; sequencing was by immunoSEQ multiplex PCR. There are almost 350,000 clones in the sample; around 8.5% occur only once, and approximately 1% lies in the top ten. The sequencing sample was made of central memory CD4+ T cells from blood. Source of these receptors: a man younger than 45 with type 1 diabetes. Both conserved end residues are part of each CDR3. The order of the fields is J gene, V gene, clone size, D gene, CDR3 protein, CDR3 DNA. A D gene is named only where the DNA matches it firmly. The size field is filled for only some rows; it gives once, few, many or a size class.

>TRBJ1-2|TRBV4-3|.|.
CASSQENLGGYTF
TGCGCCAGCAGCCAAGAGAATTTGGGCGGCTACACCTTC
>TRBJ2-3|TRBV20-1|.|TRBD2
CSASGGNTQYF
TGCAGTGCTTCGGGGGGAAATACGCAGTATTTT
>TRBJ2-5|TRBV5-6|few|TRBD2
CASSLRTWGWSGGPETQYF
TGTGCCAGCAGCCTCAGAACATGGGGATGGAGCGGGGGGCCAGAGACCCAGTACTTC
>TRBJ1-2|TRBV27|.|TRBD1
CASSLRQGAGSGYTF
TGTGCCAGCAGTCTACGACAGGGGGCCGGTAGTGGCTACACCTTC
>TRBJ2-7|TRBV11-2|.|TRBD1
CASSQDREGYEQYF
TGTGCCAGCAGCCAGGACAGGGAAGGTTACGAGCAGTACTTC
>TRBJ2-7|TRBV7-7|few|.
CASSRDRSSYEQYF
TGTGCCAGCAGCCGTGACAGGAGCTCCTACGAGCAGTACTTC
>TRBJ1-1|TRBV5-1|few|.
CASSLASINTEAFF
TGCGCCAGCAGCTTGGCGTCCATTAACACTGAAGCTTTCTTT
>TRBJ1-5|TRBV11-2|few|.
CASSPLGGNQPQHF
TGTGCCAGCAGCCCACTGGGGGGCAATCAGCCCCAGCATTTT
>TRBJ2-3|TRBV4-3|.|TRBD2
CASSQDFKAGGRDTQYF
TGCGCCAGCAGCCAAGATTTCAAAGCGGGGGGTCGGGATACGCAGTATTTT
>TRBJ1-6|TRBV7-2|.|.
CASSLAPRNSPLHF
TGTGCCAGCAGCTTAGCGCCCCGGAATTCACCCCTCCACTTT
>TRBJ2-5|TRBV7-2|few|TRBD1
CASSYRGGAPETQYF
TGTGCCAGCAGCTATAGAGGGGGCGCGCCCGAGACCCAGTACTTC
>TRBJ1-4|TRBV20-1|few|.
CREVNEKLFF
TGCAGGGAGGTGAATGAAAAACTGTTTTTT
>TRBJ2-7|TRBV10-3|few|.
CAINGGGAETQYF
TGTGCCATCAACGGTGGAGGGGCGGAGACGCAGTACTTC
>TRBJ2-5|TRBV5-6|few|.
CASSRDIQETQYF
TGTGCCAGCAGCCGGGACATCCAAGAGACCCAGTACTTC
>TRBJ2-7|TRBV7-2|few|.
CASSLNHRQPYEQYF
TGTGCCAGCAGCTTAAACCACAGGCAGCCCTACGAGCAGTACTTC
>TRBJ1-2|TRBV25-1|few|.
CASSPLGAAGNNYGYTF
TGTGCCAGCAGTCCCCTCGGGGCAGCGGGTAACAACTATGGCTACACCTTC
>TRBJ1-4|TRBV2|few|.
CASSPRTVMEKLFF
TGTGCCAGCAGTCCCCGGACAGTAATGGAAAAACTGTTTTTT
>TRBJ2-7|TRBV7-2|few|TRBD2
CASSFTSGGSFYEQYF
TGTGCCAGCAGCTTTACTAGCGGGGGGTCCTTCTACGAGCAGTACTTC
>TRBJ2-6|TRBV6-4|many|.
CASSPEAAGANVLTF
TGTGCCAGCAGTCCTGAAGCAGCTGGGGCCAACGTCCTGACTTTC
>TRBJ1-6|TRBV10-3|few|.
CATSAGNNSPLHF
TGTGCCACCTCGGCAGGAAATAATTCACCCCTCCACTTT
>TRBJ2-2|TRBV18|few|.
CASSPADRATNTGELFF
TGTGCCAGCTCACCAGCGGATAGGGCGACTAACACCGGGGAGCTGTTTTTT
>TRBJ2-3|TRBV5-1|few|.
CASSFGDRTPSTDTQYF
TGCGCCAGCAGCTTTGGCGACAGGACCCCTAGCACAGATACGCAGTATTTT
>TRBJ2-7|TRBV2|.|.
CASSEAVTASYEQYF
TGTGCCAGCAGTGAAGCTGTGACAGCCTCCTACGAGCAGTACTTC
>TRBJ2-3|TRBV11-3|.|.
CASSQGKFTDTQYF
TGTGCCAGCAGCCAGGGGAAGTTCACAGATACGCAGTATTTT
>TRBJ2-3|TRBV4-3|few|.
CASSQDPTDTQYF
TGCGCCAGCAGCCAAGATCCCACAGATACGCAGTATTTT
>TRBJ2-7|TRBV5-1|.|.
CASSVDGSYEQYF
TGCGCCAGCAGCGTGGATGGGTCCTACGAGCAGTACTTC
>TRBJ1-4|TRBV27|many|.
CASSGRALGNEKLFF
TGTGCCAGCAGTGGCAGGGCACTGGGCAATGAAAAACTGTTTTTT
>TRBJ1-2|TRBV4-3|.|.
CASSQVGGNYGYTF
TGCGCCAGCAGCCAAGTGGGAGGGAACTATGGCTACACCTTC
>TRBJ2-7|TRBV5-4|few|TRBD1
CASSLAGTDNKQYF
TGTGCCAGCAGCTTGGCCGGGACAGATAACAAGCAGTACTTC
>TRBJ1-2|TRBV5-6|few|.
CASSLVRGYTF
TGTGCCAGCAGCTTGGTTCGAGGCTACACCTTC
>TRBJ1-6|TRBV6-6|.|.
CASRATQSENSPLHF
TGTGCCAGCAGGGCCACACAATCAGAGAATTCACCCCTCCACTTT
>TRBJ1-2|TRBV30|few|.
CAWSNRRGYTF
TGTGCCTGGAGTAACAGGAGGGGCTACACCTTC
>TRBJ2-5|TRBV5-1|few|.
CASSLITAVGETQYF
TGCGCCAGCAGCTTGATTACGGCGGTGGGAGAGACCCAGTACTTC
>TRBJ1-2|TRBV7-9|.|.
CASSSQTDLSDYGYTF
TGTGCCAGCAGCTCACAGACAGACCTTTCGGACTATGGCTACACCTTC
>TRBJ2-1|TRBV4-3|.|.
CASSLGTLSYNEQFF
TGCGCCAGCAGCCTTGGGACACTGTCCTACAATGAGCAGTTCTTC
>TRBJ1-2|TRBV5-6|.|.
CASSPNRAGYTF
TGTGCCAGCAGCCCAAACCGGGCGGGCTACACCTTC
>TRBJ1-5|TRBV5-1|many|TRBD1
CASSSTGGNQPQHF
TGCGCCAGCAGCTCGACAGGGGGAAATCAGCCCCAGCATTTT
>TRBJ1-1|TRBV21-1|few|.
CASSSRSPCAEAFF
TGTGCCAGCAGCTCGCGGTCCCCTTGTGCTGAAGCTTTCTTT
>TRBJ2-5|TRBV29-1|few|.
CSVERPYGDETQYF
TGCAGCGTTGAACGGCCGTATGGGGACGAGACCCAGTACTTC
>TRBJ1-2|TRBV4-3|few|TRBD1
CASSPRTGSDGYTF
TGCGCCAGCAGCCCGCGGACAGGGTCCGATGGCTACACCTTC